What follows describes a single T cell receptor (beta chain). Its antigen is still unknown. This sample stems from a study of prognosis after radiotherapy for stage I lung cancer. Background on the study: Without exception, patients with non-small cell lung cancer were deemed medically inoperable.

Amplification of TCR beta CDR3 from genomic DNA used two-round multiplex PCR. Used in first-round PCR were primers specific to each TRBV and TRBJ gene. Second-round PCR used universal primers. TCRdb reprocessed the multiplex PCR reads with MiXCR, giving one entry per CDR3 protein. This table has around 30,000 distinct CDR3 sequences, less than 35% appearing once. Study conclusions and caveats: Nobody established whether the expanded TCR clones were specific to the tumor. In patients who developed distant metastases, Shannon entropy measured after stereotactic body radiation therapy was lower, and baseline Shannon entropy was not associated with metastases.

The sequence derives from a donor at least 50 years old with non-small cell lung cancer. The sample was PBMCs, taken before or after stereotactic body radiation therapy (not recorded which).

As DNA, the CDR3 is TGTGCCAGCAGTGATGGTACTAGCGGGTTTTTAGATACGCAGTATTTT. Translated, it gives CASSDGTSGFLDTQYF. The chain is built from TRBV2 and TRBJ2-3, with 9 bases that match TRBD2. Germline values: CDR1 SNHLY, CDR2 FYNNEI. V dropped 3 bases and J dropped 5; count of bases not matched to a gene: 9. This CDR3 is 16 amino acids long.